This T cell receptor (beta chain) was retrieved from a study of T cell repertoires in cytomegalovirus infection. On the study more broadly: CMV infection and matching HLA type were both indicated by public TCR beta signatures.

This clonotype was counted only a few times. The antigen is not known. The V gene's germline CDR1 is MNHEY and CDR2 SVGAGI. This CDR3 spans 14 amino acids. The V gene end was trimmed by 5 bases and the J gene end by 4 bases; junction bases not matched to a gene: 7. One entry per CDR3 protein results from TCRdb running MiXCR on the reads. Here the sample spans more than 200,000 distinct CDR3 sequences, approximately 8.3% being singletons. Study conclusions and caveats: The ex vivo response was dominated by HLA-C-restricted CMV-specific TCR beta clonotypes.

The origin of this receptor is a human donor in good health (CMV status not recorded). Some clones in this sample may be carry-over from other donors' samples. Sample: PBMCs. V usage is TRBV6-5 and J usage is TRBJ1-1; 7 positions agree with TRBD1. The DNA for the CDR3 is TGTGCCAGCAGTCAGAACAGGGGAAGCACTGAAGCTTTCTTT. Protein product: CASSQNRGSTEAFF.